This passage covers 15 T cell receptor beta chains from one sample sequenced in a study of cytomegalovirus exposure and HLA in healthy donors. The PCR used 60 Vbeta and 13 Jbeta primers. Produced via immunoSEQ multiplex PCR; TCRdb's table is partial and in-frame only. Of 200,000 to 300,000 clones listed, roughly 87% are singletons. The material sequenced was PBMCs. Receptors were obtained from a woman in her 40s in good health and CMV-seropositive.

In DNA form, the CDR3 reads TGTGCCAGCAGTGTGCGGGACTATGGCTACACCTTC. Translated: CASSVRDYGYTF. This chain joins TRBV5-8 and TRBJ1-2, with D hard to call. The CDR3 spans 12 residues. The germline V gene encodes CDR1 SGHTS and CDR2 YDEGEE. V was clipped by 5 bases and J by 3 bases, with 8 bases between them.

This sequence joins TRBV5-1 and TRBJ2-1, with 8 bases aligning to TRBD1. In germline, CDR1 is SGHRS, CDR2 YFSETQ. The V and J ends lost 4 bases and 6 bases, in that order; junction bases with no gene match: 9. CDR3 length: 15 amino acids. CDR3 in amino acids: CASSPRQGMGNEQFF. The CDR3 region has the DNA TGCGCCAGCAGCCCCAGACAGGGGATGGGCAATGAGCAGTTCTTC.

The chain carries TRBV11-3 and TRBJ2-2; D unclear. This CDR3 spans 14 amino acids. Germline V gene data show CDR1 as SGHNT and CDR2 as YENEEA. V gave up 0 bases and J gave up 5 bases, with 7 bases separating them. The CDR3 DNA reads TGTGCCAGCAGCTTAGACGCCGGGACCGGGGAGCTGTTTTTT. Protein sequence: CASSLDAGTGELFF.

About this clone: The junction and the germline gene differ at one end; a read error may be behind it. The gene calls are TRBV30 and TRBJ1-2; D unclear. Germline V lookup: CDR1 GTSNPN, CDR2 SVGIG (reference sequence). The length of the CDR3 is 11 residues. The CDR3 protein is CAWSAQASPFF. CDR3 DNA sequence: TGTGCCTGGAGTGCGCAGGCCTCTCCCTTCTTC.

The rearrangement joins TRBV12-5 to TRBJ2-7; D possibly corresponds to TRBD2 (6 bases). From germline, CDR1 is LGHNT and CDR2 FRNRAP. The CDR3 has 15 amino acids. The V gene lost 1 base and the J gene lost 2 bases, with 12 bases spanning the gap. CDR3 amino acids: CASGLGGGSTYEQYF. The CDR3 DNA reads as TGTGCTAGTGGTTTGGGCGGAGGGTCCACCTACGAGCAGTACTTC.

The genes are TRBV7-9 and TRBJ1-1, with TRBD1 matching 7 bases. V shed 5 bases, J shed 0 bases, and the junction held 6 bases outside the gene matches. This CDR3 region has 15 residues. Germline loops: CDR1 SEHNR, CDR2 FQNEAQ (reference sequence). The CDR3 sequence: CASSKEGQLNTEAFF. CDR3 coding DNA: TGTGCCAGCAGCAAAGAGGGACAGTTGAACACTGAAGCTTTCTTT.

J is TRBJ1-4 and V is TRBV4-3; the D is unclear. Germline CDR1 is LGHNA and CDR2 is YSLEER. CDR3 length: 17 amino acids. The V end lost 1 base, the J end lost 0 bases, and 12 bases lay between the germline ends. CDR3 sequence: CASSQGAGLATNEKLFF. The CDR3 coding sequence is TGCGCCAGCAGCCAAGGGGCAGGACTAGCAACTAATGAAAAACTGTTTTTT.

The gene calls are TRBV15 and TRBJ1-5, with 7 bases aligning to TRBD1. CDR3 length: 16 residues. The ends lost 0 bases at V and 5 bases at J; junction bases unmatched: 7. The germline V gene has CDR1 LNHNV and CDR2 YYDKDF (reference sequence). The CDR3: CATSRDSRQGDQPQHF. CDR3 DNA: TGTGCCACCAGCAGAGATTCCCGCCAGGGGGATCAGCCCCAGCATTTT.

The V and J genes are TRBV15 and TRBJ2-5, with D perhaps TRBD2 (6 bases). The CDR3 is 13 residues long. The germline CDR1 and CDR2 sequences are LNHNV and YYDKDF (reference sequence). The V gene lost 5 bases and the J gene lost 1 base, with 8 bases spanning the gap. The CDR3 DNA follows: TGTGCCACCAGCGGCGGGACCCAAGAGACCCAGTACTTC. It yields the protein CATSGGTQETQYF.

The CDR3 DNA sequence: TGCGCCAGCAGCCAGACGGACAGGGGAAACGGCTACACCTTC. This codes for CASSQTDRGNGYTF. The chain uses TRBV4-3 and TRBJ1-2, with 9 bases fitting TRBD1. V was clipped by 3 bases and J by 8 bases; unmatched bases: 7. Per the germline V gene, CDR1 is LGHNA and CDR2 is YSLEER. The CDR3 has 14 residues.

The rearrangement uses TRBV9 and TRBJ1-5; D is possibly TRBD1 (5 bases). CDR3 length: 13 amino acids. Trimming pared 3 bases from V and 4 bases from J, leaving 8 bases between. Germline V gene data show CDR1 as SGDLS and CDR2 as YYNGEE. The CDR3 loop reads CASSATVNQPQHF. The CDR3, as DNA: TGTGCCAGCAGCGCGACAGTTAATCAGCCCCAGCATTTT.

This clone was observed once. A read error may produce the germline difference seen at one junction end. This chain links TRBV7-8 with TRBJ2-3; TRBD1 aligns across 9 bases. The germline V gene encodes CDR1 SGHVS and CDR2 FQNEAQ. This CDR3 has 13 amino acids. Written as DNA, the CDR3 is TGTGCCAGCAGTTTAGACAGGGGGGATACGCAGTATTTT. It encodes CASSLDRGDTQYF.

The V call is TRBV6-5, the J call TRBJ1-5, with TRBD1 matching 9 bases. Trimming removed 5 bases from V and 2 bases from J; junction bases left unmatched: 4. The CDR3 totals 15 residues. Germline V lookup: CDR1 MNHEY, CDR2 SVGAGI. As DNA, the CDR3 is TGTGCCAGCAGTCGGGACAGGGCTGGCAATCAGCCCCAGCATTTT. Its protein product is CASSRDRAGNQPQHF.

Concerning this clone itself: Compared with germline, one end of the junction differs, possibly owing to a read error. The V and J genes are TRBV7-9 and TRBJ2-1; 7 nucleotides line up with TRBD2. This CDR3 is 11 amino acids long. Germline V gene sequence: CDR1 SEHNR, CDR2 FQNEAQ (reference sequence). CDR3 in amino acids: CSSSFSLAAVF. The CDR3 DNA is TGTTCCAGCAGCTTTTCGCTAGCGGCGGTCTTC.

The chain couples TRBV7-2 to TRBJ1-4, with a tentative D call TRBD1 (6 bases). V was trimmed by 7 bases and J by 8 bases, leaving 8 bases between them. CDR1 and CDR2 from the germline V gene are SGHTA and FQGNSA. This CDR3 is 11 amino acids long. DNA of the CDR3: TGTGCCAGCACAGGGGACGAAAAACTGTTTTTT. Amino acids: CASTGDEKLFF.